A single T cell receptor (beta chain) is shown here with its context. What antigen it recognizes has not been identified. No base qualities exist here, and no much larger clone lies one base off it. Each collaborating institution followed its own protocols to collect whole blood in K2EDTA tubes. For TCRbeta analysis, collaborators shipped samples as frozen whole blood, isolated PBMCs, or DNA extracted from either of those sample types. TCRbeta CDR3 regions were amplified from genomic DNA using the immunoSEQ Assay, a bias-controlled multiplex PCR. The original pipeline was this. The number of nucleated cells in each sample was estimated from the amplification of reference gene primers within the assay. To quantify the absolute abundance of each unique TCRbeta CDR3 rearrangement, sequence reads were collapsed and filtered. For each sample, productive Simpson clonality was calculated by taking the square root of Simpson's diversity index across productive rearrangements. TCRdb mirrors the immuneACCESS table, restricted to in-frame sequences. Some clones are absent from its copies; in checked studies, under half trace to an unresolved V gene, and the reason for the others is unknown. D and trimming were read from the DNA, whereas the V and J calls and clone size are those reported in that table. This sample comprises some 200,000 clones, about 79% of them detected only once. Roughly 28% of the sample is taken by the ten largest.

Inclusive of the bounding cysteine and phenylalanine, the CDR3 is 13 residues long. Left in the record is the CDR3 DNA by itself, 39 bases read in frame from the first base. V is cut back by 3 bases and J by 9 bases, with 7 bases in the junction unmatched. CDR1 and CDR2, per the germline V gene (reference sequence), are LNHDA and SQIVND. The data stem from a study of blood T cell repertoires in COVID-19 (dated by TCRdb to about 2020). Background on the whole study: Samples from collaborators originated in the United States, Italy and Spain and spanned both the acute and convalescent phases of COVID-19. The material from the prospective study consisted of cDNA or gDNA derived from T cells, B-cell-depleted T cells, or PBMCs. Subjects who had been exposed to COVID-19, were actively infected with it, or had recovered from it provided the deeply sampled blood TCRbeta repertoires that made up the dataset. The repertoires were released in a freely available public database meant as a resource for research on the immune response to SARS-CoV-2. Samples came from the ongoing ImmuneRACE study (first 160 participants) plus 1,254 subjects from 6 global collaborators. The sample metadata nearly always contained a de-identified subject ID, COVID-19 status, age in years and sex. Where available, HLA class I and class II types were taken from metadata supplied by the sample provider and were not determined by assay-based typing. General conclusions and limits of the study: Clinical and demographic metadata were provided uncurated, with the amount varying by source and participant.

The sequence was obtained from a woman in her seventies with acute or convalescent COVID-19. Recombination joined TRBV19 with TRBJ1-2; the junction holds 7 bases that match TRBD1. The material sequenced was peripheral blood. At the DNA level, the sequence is TGTGCCAGTAGTATGACGACAGGGACGAGCTACACCTTC. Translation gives CASSMTTGTSYTF.